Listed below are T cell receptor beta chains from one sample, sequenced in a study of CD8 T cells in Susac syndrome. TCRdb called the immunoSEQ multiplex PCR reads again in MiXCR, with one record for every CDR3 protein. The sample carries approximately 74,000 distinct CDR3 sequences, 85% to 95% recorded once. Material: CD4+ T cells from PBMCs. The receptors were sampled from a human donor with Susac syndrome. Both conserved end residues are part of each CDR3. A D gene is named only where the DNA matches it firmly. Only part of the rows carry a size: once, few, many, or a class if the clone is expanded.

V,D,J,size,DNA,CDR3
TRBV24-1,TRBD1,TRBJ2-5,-,TGTGCCACCAGTGACCCTGGACAGGGGGCCGGCGAGACCCAGTACTTC,CATSDPGQGAGETQYF
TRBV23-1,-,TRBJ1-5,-,TGCGCCAGCAGTCGACGAGGCAGAATCCAGCCCCAGCATTTT,CASSRRGRIQPQHF
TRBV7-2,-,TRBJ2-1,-,TGTGCCAGCAGCTTAGGCGGGGAAAATGGGCAGTTCTTC,CASSLGGENGQFF
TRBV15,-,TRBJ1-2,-,TGTGCCACCAGCAGAGCGGGAAACTATGGCTACACCTTC,CATSRAGNYGYTF
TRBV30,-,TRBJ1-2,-,TGTGCCTGGAGGATCGGAGGGACCAACTATGGCTACACCTTC,CAWRIGGTNYGYTF
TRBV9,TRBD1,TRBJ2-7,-,TGTGCCAGCAGCACCGACAGGGGGAAAAACGAGCAGTACTTC,CASSTDRGKNEQYF
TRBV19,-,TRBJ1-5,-,TGTGCCAGTAGTAGATGGCAGCCCCAGCATTTT,CASSRWQPQHF
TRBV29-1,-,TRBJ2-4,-,TGCAGCGTTGAAGGCGTCGAGCTAGCCAAAAACATTCAGTACTTC,CSVEGVELAKNIQYF
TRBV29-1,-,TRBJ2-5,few,TGCAGCGTTGAAGAAACTAGGCGTGAGACCCAGTACTTC,CSVEETRRETQYF
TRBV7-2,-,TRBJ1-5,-,TGTGCCAGCAGCCTAGGAGGGCGACTTCAGCCCCAGCATTTT,CASSLGGRLQPQHF